The sequence of this TCR beta chain was determined in a study of regulatory T cells in long-lasting Graves disease. Researchers made TCR beta libraries by using iRepertoire HTBI primers and running Arm-PCR on CDR3 regions. TCRdb redid the calling of the multiplex PCR reads with MiXCR, one entry per CDR3 protein. The profile shows roughly 400,000 distinct CDR3 sequences, around 16% of them singletons. The V end lost 2 bases, the J end lost 4 bases, and 4 bases lay between the germline ends. This CDR3 is built from 12 residues. Germline assignment: CDR1 MDHEN and CDR2 SYDVKM. The sample's time point: newly diagnosed GD, antithyroid drugs for less than 3 months. PBMC-extracted RNA yielded the TCR library. Graves' disease diagnosis was established per American Thyroid Association guidelines. This clonotype showed up many times. These data also formed part of another study, on T cells in Graves' hyperthyroidism and ophthalmopathy. That paper adds: The HTBI primer set drove a first-round RT-PCR of the TCR CDR3.

The chain employs TRBV28 and TRBJ2-3; no firm D call. This sequence originates from a woman aged 40-49 years with Graves disease. The source was peripheral blood mononuclear cells (PBMCs), collected at new diagnosis, from a patient treated with antithyroid drugs. The CDR3 region has the DNA TGTGCCAGCAGTTTACTTTCAGATACGCAGTATTTT. The encoded protein is CASSLLSDTQYF.